The TCR beta chain under discussion was sequenced for a study of somatic mutations in cytotoxic T cells in rheumatoid arthritis. Study-level findings and limits: The authors did not know the antigen targets of the expanded CD8+ clones. In about an eighth of the roughly 60 patients, the largest CD8+ clone exceeded 20% of CD8+ cells.

On this clone itself: Its antigen is currently unknown.

Trimming removed 0 bases from V and 5 bases from J, with 12 bases in between. Germline V CDR1 and CDR2: SGHTS, YDEGEE. The length of the CDR3 is 15 residues. As handled by the study authors: Published virus-specific TCRB sequences found rare matches among patient CD8+ clones larger than 1%. Assay: immunoSEQ multiplex PCR; the TCRdb copy retains only in-frame clones and omits some. From that table come the V and J calls and clone size; the DNA was used to work out D and trimming. The table includes tens of thousands of clones, 85% to 90% detected once. This TCR came from an adult with rheumatoid arthritis. Sequenced: CD8+ T cells sorted from blood. The chain recombines TRBV5-8 with TRBJ1-5, with no clear D. Here the CDR3 reads CASSLGTATYQPQHF. CDR3 bases: TGTGCCAGCAGCTTGGGGACCGCGACCTATCAGCCCCAGCATTTT.